A selection of T cell receptor beta chains follows, all from one sample in a study of vaccination and CD4 T cells after COVID-19. For these receptors, no antigen is known. TCRdb re-derived calls from the PCR reads in MiXCR, one entry per CDR3 protein. The sample has fewer than 25,000 distinct CDR3 sequences, about two fifths seen once. The sequenced material came from CD4+ T cells from blood, cultured in vitro. The origin of the receptors is a human donor who had recovered from COVID-19. Each CDR3 is given with its conserved first and last residue. A D gene is named only where the DNA matches it firmly. Size values are once, few and many counts, or a class for expanded clones, and some rows have none.

TRBD2	TRBV27	TRBJ2-1	few	CASSLSAGLAGQFF	TGTGCCAGCAGTTTATCGGCGGGACTAGCGGGTCAGTTCTTC
-	TRBV2	TRBJ2-3	-	CASNRMTSTDTQYF	TGTGCCAGCAACCGAATGACTAGCACAGATACGCAGTATTTT
-	TRBV4-3	TRBJ1-2	-	CASSQELRGYGYTF	TGCGCCAGCAGCCAGGAGTTACGAGGCTATGGCTACACCTTC
TRBD2	TRBV6-1	TRBJ2-7	-	CASTQPGGGADEQYF	TGTGCCAGCACCCAGCCGGGCGGGGGGGCTGATGAGCAGTACTTC
-	TRBV5-4	TRBJ1-1	-	CASSPGVGGRTEAFF	TGTGCCAGCAGCCCGGGGGTCGGGGGCCGGACTGAAGCTTTCTTT
-	TRBV28	TRBJ1-6	once	CASRAGGLVDYTLHF	TGTGCCAGCAGAGCCGGCGGGCTCGTGGACTACACCCTCCACTTT
-	TRBV3-1	TRBJ1-1	-	CASSQLVSGPTEAFF	TGTGCCAGCAGCCAATTAGTATCCGGGCCCACTGAAGCTTTCTTT
TRBD1	TRBV6-5	TRBJ1-5	-	CASSHWDSSNQPQHF	TGTGCCAGCAGTCACTGGGACAGTTCGAATCAGCCCCAGCATTTT
-	TRBV20-1	TRBJ1-1	-	CSAPGPTGWETEAFF	TGCAGTGCCCCCGGCCCTACAGGGTGGGAGACTGAAGCTTTCTTT
-	TRBV24-1	TRBJ1-4	-	CATSGTDEKLFF	TGTGCCACCAGTGGTACAGATGAAAAACTGTTTTTT
-	TRBV6-5	TRBJ2-7	-	CASSYSPDSSYEQYF	TGTGCCAGCAGTTACTCACCCGACAGCTCCTACGAGCAGTACTTC
TRBD1	TRBV20-1	TRBJ1-2	few	CSAVENRGGYGYTF	TGCAGTGCTGTAGAGAACAGGGGCGGCTATGGCTACACCTTC
TRBD1	TRBV4-1	TRBJ1-5	few	CASGDRPRNQPQHF	TGCGCCAGTGGGGACAGACCCCGCAATCAGCCCCAGCATTTT
TRBD1	TRBV5-4	TRBJ1-2	once	CASSFPGQGTPGYTF	TGTGCCAGCAGCTTTCCGGGACAGGGGACCCCTGGCTACACCTTC
-	TRBV4-3	TRBJ2-1	-	CASSQAPGLPGEGEQFF	TGCGCCAGCAGCCAAGCTCCGGGACTCCCGGGCGAGGGAGAGCAGTTCTTC
-	TRBV21-1	TRBJ2-1	-	CASSGRDRPADTSEQFF	TGTGCCAGCAGCGGGAGGGACAGGCCGGCGGACACAAGTGAGCAGTTCTTC
-	TRBV19	TRBJ1-2	few	CASSGVTEKLPYGYTF	TGTGCCAGTAGTGGGGTGACAGAGAAACTTCCCTATGGCTACACCTTC
-	TRBV7-2	TRBJ1-4	few	CASTLLGRGGGEKLFF	TGTGCCAGCACCCTACTGGGGAGGGGAGGGGGTGAAAAACTGTTTTTT
TRBD1	TRBV4-2	TRBJ1-5	few	CASSHGQGDQPQHF	TGTGCCAGCAGCCACGGACAGGGGGATCAGCCCCAGCATTTT
TRBD2	TRBV28	TRBJ2-7	-	CASSSGTSGAYEQYF	TGTGCCAGCAGCTCCGGGACTAGCGGAGCCTACGAGCAGTACTTC
-	TRBV20-1	TRBJ1-2	-	CSASEKYYGYTF	TGCAGTGCTAGTGAGAAATACTATGGCTACACCTTC
TRBD1	TRBV10-3	TRBJ2-5	-	CAISEPPGQAGKTQYF	TGTGCCATCAGTGAGCCCCCCGGACAGGCCGGGAAGACCCAGTACTTC
-	TRBV27	TRBJ2-1	few	CASRGSGWDTNYNEQFF	TGTGCCAGCAGGGGCTCCGGTTGGGACACGAACTACAATGAGCAGTTCTTC
-	TRBV19	TRBJ2-5	-	CASSSGSQRQYF	TGTGCCAGTAGTAGCGGTTCCCAGCGCCAGTACTTC
-	TRBV7-9	TRBJ2-5	few	CASSPQGRETQYF	TGTGCCAGCAGCCCTCAGGGGCGGGAGACCCAGTACTTC
-	TRBV15	TRBJ1-4	few	CATLGGSEKLFF	TGTGCCACCCTCGGGGGGAGCGAAAAACTGTTTTTT
TRBD1	TRBV19	TRBJ1-2	-	CASSPTGGDYGYTF	TGTGCCAGTAGTCCGACAGGGGGAGACTATGGCTACACCTTC
-	TRBV12-3/TRBV12-4	TRBJ1-1	-	CASSADRRNTEAFF	TGTGCCAGCAGTGCTGACAGACGGAACACTGAAGCTTTCTTT
-	TRBV27	TRBJ1-5	-	CASSLEGGGFGNQPQHF	TGTGCCAGCAGTTTGGAGGGAGGGGGATTTGGGAATCAGCCCCAGCATTTT
TRBD1	TRBV27	TRBJ1-2	once	CASSLGQGAARRYGYTF	TGTGCCAGCAGTTTGGGACAGGGGGCCGCTAGACGATATGGCTACACCTTC
-	TRBV5-1	TRBJ2-2	-	CASSVDSFYTGELFF	TGCGCCAGCAGCGTGGACAGCTTCTACACCGGGGAGCTGTTTTTT
-	TRBV30	TRBJ1-5	few	CAWSVIRAGASNQPQHF	TGTGCCTGGAGTGTGATCCGGGCAGGGGCTAGCAATCAGCCCCAGCATTTT
TRBD1	TRBV27	TRBJ2-7	medium-sized	CASSWGQGYEQYF	TGTGCCAGCAGTTGGGGACAGGGGTACGAGCAGTACTTC
TRBD1	TRBV6-1	TRBJ1-6	few	CASSPGTGSDLHF	TGTGCCAGCAGTCCAGGGACAGGGTCGGACCTCCACTTT
-	TRBV6-2/TRBV6-3	TRBJ2-2	once	CASSVARLTGELFF	TGTGCCAGCAGCGTAGCAAGGTTGACCGGGGAGCTGTTTTTT
-	TRBV20-1	TRBJ1-1	few	CSARDAQRGGLNTEAFF	TGCAGTGCTAGAGACGCGCAGCGAGGCGGCTTGAACACTGAAGCTTTCTTT
TRBD2	TRBV11-3	TRBJ2-7	once	CASSLDPESGGLQYEQYF	TGTGCCAGCAGCTTAGATCCGGAGAGCGGGGGCCTCCAGTACGAGCAGTACTTC
TRBD1	TRBV28	TRBJ1-3	-	CASRLAGTGGLSSGNTIYF	TGTGCCAGCAGGCTAGCCGGGACAGGGGGATTAAGCTCTGGAAACACCATATATTTT
-	TRBV28	TRBJ1-5	-	CASSLSRNSNQPQHF	TGTGCCAGCAGTTTAAGCAGGAATAGCAATCAGCCCCAGCATTTT
-	TRBV10-1	TRBJ2-7	few	CASSSGTTYEQYF	TGCGCCAGCAGTTCAGGGACAACCTACGAGCAGTACTTC
TRBD1	TRBV19	TRBJ1-5	-	CASRPGQGINQPQHF	TGTGCCAGTAGACCGGGACAGGGGATCAATCAGCCCCAGCATTTT
-	TRBV5-1	TRBJ1-1	few	CASSLAGKVLNTEAFF	TGCGCCAGCAGCTTGGCCGGGAAGGTTTTAAACACTGAAGCTTTCTTT
-	TRBV12-3/TRBV12-4	TRBJ2-5	-	CATRRTNQETQYF	TGTGCCACGAGGCGAACCAACCAGGAGACCCAGTACTTC
TRBD1	TRBV18	TRBJ2-7	-	CASSPGTGRIYEQYF	TGTGCCAGCTCACCGGGGACAGGGCGAATCTACGAGCAGTACTTC
TRBD2	TRBV27	TRBJ2-2	-	CASTLRAGGYTGELFF	TGTGCCAGCACCCTCCGGGCGGGAGGGTACACCGGGGAGCTGTTTTTT
-	TRBV7-6	TRBJ1-5	few	CASSLSENQPQHF	TGTGCCAGCAGCTTATCGGAAAATCAGCCCCAGCATTTT
TRBD1	TRBV7-9	TRBJ1-1	few	CASSRDSLLATEAFF	TGTGCCAGCAGCAGGGACAGTCTGCTCGCCACTGAAGCTTTCTTT
-	TRBV6-1	TRBJ1-5	few	CASKAGGNQPQHF	TGTGCCAGCAAGGCAGGAGGCAATCAGCCCCAGCATTTT
-	TRBV7-2	TRBJ1-2	-	CASSLFGAGYTF	TGTGCCAGCAGCTTATTTGGGGCAGGCTACACCTTC
-	TRBV20-1	TRBJ1-1	-	CSANRDNTEAFF	TGCAGTGCTAACAGGGACAACACTGAAGCTTTCTTT
TRBD2	TRBV11-3	TRBJ2-1	few	CASSLGTSGVNEQFF	TGTGCCAGCAGCTTAGGGACTAGCGGGGTCAATGAGCAGTTCTTC
-	TRBV6-5	TRBJ2-2	-	CASSYSRSGLPGELFF	TGTGCCAGCAGTTACTCGAGGAGTGGGCTTCCCGGGGAGCTGTTTTTT
-	TRBV5-4	TRBJ2-5	once	CASSLVATQETQYF	TGTGCCAGCAGCTTGGTTGCGACTCAAGAGACCCAGTACTTC
TRBD2	TRBV7-8	TRBJ2-3	-	CASSRGLAGGHGTQYF	TGTGCCAGCAGCAGAGGACTAGCGGGCGGCCATGGTACGCAGTATTTT
TRBD1	TRBV20-1	TRBJ1-1	-	CSARPGTANTEAFF	TGCAGTGCTCGCCCGGGGACAGCGAACACTGAAGCTTTCTTT
-	TRBV29-1	TRBJ1-1	-	CSSMSGGADTEAFF	TGCAGCTCCATGTCGGGGGGCGCGGACACTGAAGCTTTCTTT
-	TRBV6-1	TRBJ2-5	once	CASSDQGHPGETQYF	TGTGCCAGCAGTGACCAGGGACACCCGGGGGAGACCCAGTACTTC